This record concerns one T cell receptor (beta chain) sequence. Its antigen is still unknown. This sample was taken from a study of CXCR3-negative and CXCR3-positive naive CD8 T cells. Regarding the study as a whole: For naive cells, CXCR3-negative and CXCR3-positive subsets had similar TRBV-TRBJ usage; for memory cells, usage differed.

Carrying UMI labels, the TRB cDNA libraries were prepared through 5' RACE. Using the 5' RACE reads, TCRdb records one entry per CDR3 protein without DNA. The sample has 100,000 to 150,000 distinct CDR3 sequences. Germline assignment: CDR1 SGHTA and CDR2 FQGNSA. CDR3 length: 14 amino acids. J is TRBJ2-1 and V is TRBV7-2; TCRdb reports TRBD1, a call that lacks DNA to check it against. The TCR sequence derives from a human donor in good health. Some clones in this sample may be carry-over from other donors' samples. The sample consisted of naive CXCR3- CD8+ T cells from blood. Specified subset: CD45RO-CCR7+CD27+CD95- naive CD8+ T cells lacking CXCR3 (TNR3-). The CDR3 reads CASSNRGTYNEQFF.